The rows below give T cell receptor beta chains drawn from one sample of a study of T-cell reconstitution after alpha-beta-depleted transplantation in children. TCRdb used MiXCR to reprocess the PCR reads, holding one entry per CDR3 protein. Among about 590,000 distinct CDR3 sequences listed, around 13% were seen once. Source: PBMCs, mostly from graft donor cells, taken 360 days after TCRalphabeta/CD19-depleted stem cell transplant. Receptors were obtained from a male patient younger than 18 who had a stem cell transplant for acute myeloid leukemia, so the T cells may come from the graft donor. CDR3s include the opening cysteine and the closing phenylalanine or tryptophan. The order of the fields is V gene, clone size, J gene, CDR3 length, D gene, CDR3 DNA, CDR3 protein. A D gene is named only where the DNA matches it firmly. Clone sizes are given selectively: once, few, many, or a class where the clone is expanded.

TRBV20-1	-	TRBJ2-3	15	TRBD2	TGCAGTGCTCCTAATCTACTAGCGGGAGCAGATACGCAGTATTTT	CSAPNLLAGADTQYF
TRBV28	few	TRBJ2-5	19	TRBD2	TGTGCCAGCAGTTTTTTACTAGCGGGAGGAGGGATGGTGCAAGAGACCCAGTACTTC	CASSFLLAGGGMVQETQYF
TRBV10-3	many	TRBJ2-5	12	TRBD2	TGTGCCACCGGAGCGGGAGAAGAGACCCAGTACTTC	CATGAGEETQYF
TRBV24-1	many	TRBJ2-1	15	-	TGTGCCACCAGTGATCCCCAGGGAACCTACAATGAGCAGTTCTTC	CATSDPQGTYNEQFF
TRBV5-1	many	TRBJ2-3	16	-	TGCGCCAGCAGCTCCCCGAACCTAGGTTCCACAGATACGCAGTATTTT	CASSSPNLGSTDTQYF
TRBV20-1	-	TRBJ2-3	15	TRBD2	TGCAGTGCTAGGGCGAGCGGGAGCGGCACAGATACGCAGTATTTT	CSARASGSGTDTQYF
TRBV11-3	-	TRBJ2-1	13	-	TGTGCCAGCAGCTTAGAGGGCTTCGGTGAGCAGTTCTTC	CASSLEGFGEQFF
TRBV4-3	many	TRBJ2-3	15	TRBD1	TGCGCCAGCAGCCAAGAGGACAGGGGGACAGATACGCAGTATTTT	CASSQEDRGTDTQYF
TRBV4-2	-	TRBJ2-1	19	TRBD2	TGTGCCAGCAGGCAAGATGGACTAGCGGGACTGAGCTCCTACAATGAGCAGTTCTTC	CASRQDGLAGLSSYNEQFF
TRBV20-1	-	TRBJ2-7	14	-	TGCAGTGCCGATGGGGGATTTTCGTCGAGCGAGCAGTACTTC	CSADGGFSSSEQYF
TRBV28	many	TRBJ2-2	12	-	TGTGCCAGCAGTACCCCCGTCGGGGAGCTGTTTTTT	CASSTPVGELFF
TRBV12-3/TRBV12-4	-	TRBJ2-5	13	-	TGTGCCAGCAGTTTTTGGAGGAAAGAGACCCAGTACTTC	CASSFWRKETQYF
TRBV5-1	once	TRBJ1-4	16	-	TGCGCCAGCAGCTTGGCCTATGACAGCCTAGGGGAAAAACTGTTTTTT	CASSLAYDSLGEKLFF
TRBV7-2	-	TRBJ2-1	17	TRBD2	TGTGCCAGCAGCTTAGCCCAGGGACTAGCGGGAGACGGTGAGCAGTTCTTC	CASSLAQGLAGDGEQFF
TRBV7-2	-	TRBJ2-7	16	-	TGTGCCAGCAGCCAACCGCGGGCAGGGTTCTCCTACGAGCAGTACTTC	CASSQPRAGFSYEQYF
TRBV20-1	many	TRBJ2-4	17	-	TGCAGTGCTAGTAGGCCGGGCAGGCTTTCGAAGAGAAACATTCAGTACTTC	CSASRPGRLSKRNIQYF
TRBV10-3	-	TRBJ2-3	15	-	TGTGCCTCCCTACCGCCTGGGGGTGAAACAGATACGCAGTATTTT	CASLPPGGETDTQYF